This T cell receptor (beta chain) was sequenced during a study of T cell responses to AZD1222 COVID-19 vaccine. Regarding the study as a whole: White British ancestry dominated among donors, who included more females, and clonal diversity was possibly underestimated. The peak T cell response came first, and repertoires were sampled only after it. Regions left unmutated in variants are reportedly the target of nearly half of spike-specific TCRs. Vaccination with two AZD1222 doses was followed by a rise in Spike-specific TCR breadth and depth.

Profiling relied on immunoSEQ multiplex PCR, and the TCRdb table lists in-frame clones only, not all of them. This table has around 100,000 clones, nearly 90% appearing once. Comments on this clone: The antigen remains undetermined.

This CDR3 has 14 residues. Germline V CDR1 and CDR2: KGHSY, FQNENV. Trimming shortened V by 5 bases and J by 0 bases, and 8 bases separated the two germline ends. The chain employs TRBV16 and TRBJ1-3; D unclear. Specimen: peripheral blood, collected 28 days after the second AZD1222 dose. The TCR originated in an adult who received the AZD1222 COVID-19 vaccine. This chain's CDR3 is CASSEQNSGNTIYF. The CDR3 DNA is TGTGCCAGCAGCGAACAGAACTCTGGAAACACCATATATTTT.